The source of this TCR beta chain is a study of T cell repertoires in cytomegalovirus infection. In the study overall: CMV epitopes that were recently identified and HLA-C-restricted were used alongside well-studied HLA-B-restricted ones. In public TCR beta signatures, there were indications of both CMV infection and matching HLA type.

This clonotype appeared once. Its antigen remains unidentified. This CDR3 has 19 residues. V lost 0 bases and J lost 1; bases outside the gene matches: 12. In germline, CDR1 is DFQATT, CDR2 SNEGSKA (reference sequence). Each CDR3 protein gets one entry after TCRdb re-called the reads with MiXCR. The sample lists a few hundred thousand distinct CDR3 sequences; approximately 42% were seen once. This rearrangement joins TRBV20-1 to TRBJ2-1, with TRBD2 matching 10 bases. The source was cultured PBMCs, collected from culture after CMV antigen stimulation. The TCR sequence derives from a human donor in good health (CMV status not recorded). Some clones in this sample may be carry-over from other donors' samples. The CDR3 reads CSARDRTSGLRLSYNEQFF. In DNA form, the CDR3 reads TGCAGTGCTAGAGATAGGACTAGCGGATTGAGGCTATCCTACAATGAGCAGTTCTTC.